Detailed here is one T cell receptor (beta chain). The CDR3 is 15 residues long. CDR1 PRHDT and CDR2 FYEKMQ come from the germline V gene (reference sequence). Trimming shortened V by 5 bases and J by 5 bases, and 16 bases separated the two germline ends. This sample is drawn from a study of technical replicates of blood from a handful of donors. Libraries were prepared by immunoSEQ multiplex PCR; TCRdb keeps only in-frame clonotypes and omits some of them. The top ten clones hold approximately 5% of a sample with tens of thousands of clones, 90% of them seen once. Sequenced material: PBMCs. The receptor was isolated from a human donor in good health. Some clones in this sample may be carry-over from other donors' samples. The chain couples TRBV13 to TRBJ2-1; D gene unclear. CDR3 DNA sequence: TGTGCCAGCAGCGATAACTTTGGAAGCGACAATGAGCAGTTCTTC. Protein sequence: CASSDNFGSDNEQFF.